This TCR beta chain emerged from a study of cytomegalovirus exposure and HLA in healthy donors. Broader study findings: Most observed TCR sequences were rare, whereas some public TCRs were detected in many donors. The classifier was said to identify cytomegalovirus status with high specificity and sensitivity. As confirmed in vitro, three CMV-associated chains were specific for CMV antigens. Among TCR beta chains, those listed as cytomegalovirus-associated numbered fewer than 200.

From germline, CDR1 is SNHLY and CDR2 FYNNEI. The CDR3 sequence is 15 residues long. Trimming at V came to 6 bases and at J to 7 bases, leaving 9 bases not matched to a gene. A note on this clone: Its target is not known.

TCRdb's copy holds only in-frame clones and misses some; the assay was immunoSEQ multiplex PCR. The profile shows 250,000 or so clones, around nine tenths of them singletons. The J gene is TRBJ1-6, the V gene TRBV2, with 7 positions matching TRBD1. This TCR was recovered from a man aged 18 to 29 in good health and CMV-seronegative. Sequenced sample: PBMCs. CDR3 DNA: TGTGCCAGCAGGCAGCAGGGACAGTCGAATTCACCCCTCCACTTT. Translating gives CASRQQGQSNSPLHF.